The sequence of this T cell receptor (beta chain) was determined in a study of shared T cell receptors in the human thymus. Germline V gene data show CDR1 as SGHVS and CDR2 as FNYEAQ. With 4 bases clipped from V and 0 bases from J, the junction kept 8 bases outside the gene matches. The CDR3 runs to 18 residues. TCRdb keeps only in-frame clones here, not all; method: immunoSEQ multiplex PCR. The table records roughly 710,000 clones, 70% to 90% of them present only once. Separately, the same data were catalogued under a study of human thymus T cells. That paper states: Healthy Finnish infants undergoing corrective surgery for congenital heart defects provided the donor material. Thymus specimens were resections from corrective heart surgery. An apparent bias in V and J gene usage was seen in thymic and blood repertoires. Unrelated people showed highly overlapping thymic repertoires, related research reported.

This sequence was found in a girl under three years old with a congenital heart defect. Sequencing was done on a sample of thymocytes. The gene calls are TRBV7-6 and TRBJ2-6, with 8 nucleotides matching TRBD1. The CDR3: CASSSTGTGISGANVLTF. Written as DNA, the CDR3 is TGTGCCAGCAGCTCCACTGGGACAGGTATCTCTGGGGCCAACGTCCTGACTTTC. The whole variable domain, remainder taken from reference TRBV7-6 and TRBJ2-6, is GAGVSQSPRYKVTKRGQDVALRCDPISGHVSLYWYRQALGQGPEFLTYFNYEAQQDKSGLPNDRFSAERPEGSISTLTIQRTEQRDSAMYRCASSSTGTGISGANVLTFGAGSRLTVL.